This is a list of T cell receptor beta chains from one sample in a study of control samples from healthy donors and cancer patients. Some clones are missing from TCRdb's copy, which holds only in-frame ones; the method was immunoSEQ multiplex PCR. The table shows 170,000 or so clones, with around 90% occurring only once. Sample: blood. The receptors here all came from a woman in her thirties or forties in good health. Both conserved end residues are part of each CDR3. The D gene is left open where the match is weak. Rows give clone size only sometimes, using once, few, many, or a class for an expanded clone.

len	v_gene	j_gene	abundance	d_gene	CDR3aa	CDR3nt
14	TRBV2	TRBJ2-3	-	TRBD2	CASSLSGGADTQYF	TGTGCCAGCAGTCTTAGCGGGGGGGCGGATACGCAGTATTTT
12	TRBV29-1	TRBJ1-2	-	-	CSEGSPNYGYTF	TGCAGTGAGGGCAGCCCTAACTATGGCTACACCTTC
14	TRBV10-3	TRBJ1-1	-	-	CAISGGGADTEAFF	TGTGCCATCAGTGGGGGTGGGGCGGACACTGAAGCTTTCTTT
15	TRBV7-2	TRBJ1-2	-	TRBD1	CASSLVRDRNYGYTF	TGTGCCAGCAGCTTAGTACGGGACAGAAACTATGGCTACACCTTC
12	TRBV19	TRBJ1-1	-	-	CARTCGNTEAFF	TGTGCCAGAACTTGCGGGAACACTGAAGCTTTCTTT
13	TRBV19	TRBJ1-2	-	-	CASSTGRSYGYTF	TGTGCCAGTAGTACCGGACGGAGCTACGGCTACACCTTC
14	TRBV5-1	TRBJ1-4	-	-	CASSSGTFNEKLFF	TGCGCCAGCAGCTCGGGGACCTTCAATGAAAAACTGTTTTTT
17	TRBV7-8	TRBJ1-2	-	TRBD1	CASSLFVRTGDNYGYTF	TGTGCCAGCAGCTTATTTGTTCGGACAGGGGATAACTATGGCTACACCTTC
15	TRBV2	TRBJ1-4	-	TRBD1	CASSEAGQVSEKLFF	TGTGCCAGCAGTGAAGCGGGACAGGTCTCTGAAAAACTGTTTTTT
14	TRBV19	TRBJ1-6	-	TRBD1	CASRTGAYNSPLHF	TGTGCCAGTAGGACAGGGGCTTATAATTCACCCCTCCACTTT
13	TRBV12-3/TRBV12-4	TRBJ1-5	-	-	CASSLDRVQAQHF	TGTGCCAGCAGTTTAGACAGGGTCCAGGCCCAGCATTTT
14	TRBV24-1	TRBJ1-2	-	-	CATSGQESNYGYTF	TGTGCCACCAGTGGACAGGAAAGCAACTATGGCTACACCTTC
13	TRBV7-3	TRBJ1-2	-	-	CASSLSGGYGYTF	TGTGCCAGCAGCTTATCTGGGGGGTATGGCTACACCTTC
13	TRBV12-3/TRBV12-4	TRBJ1-2	-	-	CASCLGHGYGYTF	TGTGCCAGCTGTCTGGGTCATGGCTATGGCTACACCTTC
10	TRBV11-2	TRBJ1-2	-	-	CASRFYGYTF	TGTGCCAGCAGGTTTTATGGCTACACCTTC
15	TRBV5-1	TRBJ1-6	-	TRBD1	CASSSKTGDNSPLHF	TGCGCCAGCAGCTCGAAAACAGGGGACAATTCACCCCTCCACTTT
15	TRBV3-1/TRBV3-2	TRBJ2-7	-	-	CASSPSPTGTYEQYF	TGTGCCAGCAGCCCCTCACCCACAGGGACCTACGAGCAGTACTTC
14	TRBV6-9	TRBJ2-1	-	TRBD1	CASNRDRVGNEQFF	TGTGCCAGCAACCGGGACAGGGTCGGCAATGAGCAGTTCTTC
12	TRBV7-2	TRBJ2-1	-	-	CASSNDRVEQFF	TGTGCCAGCAGCAACGATAGGGTGGAGCAGTTCTTC
15	TRBV4-1	TRBJ1-2	-	TRBD1	CASSPGTGGGYGYTF	TGCGCCAGCAGCCCCGGGACAGGGGGCGGGTATGGCTACACCTTC
13	TRBV7-8	TRBJ2-1	-	-	CASSAERHNEQFF	TGTGCCAGCAGCGCCGAGAGGCACAATGAGCAGTTCTTC
16	TRBV4-1	TRBJ1-3	once	-	CASSQDPTSSGNTIYF	TGCGCCAGCAGCCAAGATCCCACTAGCTCTGGAAACACCATATATTTT
16	TRBV6-1	TRBJ1-3	-	TRBD1	CASSDTRGGSGNTIYF	TGTGCCAGCAGTGACACCAGGGGGGGCTCTGGAAACACCATATATTTT
13	TRBV29-1	TRBJ2-5	-	-	CSVVPGARETQYF	TGCAGCGTTGTCCCAGGGGCGAGGGAGACCCAGTACTTC
14	TRBV6-6	TRBJ1-5	-	-	CASSLRQNNQPQHF	TGTGCCAGCAGTTTGCGACAGAACAATCAGCCCCAGCATTTT
14	TRBV10-1	TRBJ2-3	-	TRBD2	CASSAASGGDTQYF	TGCGCCAGCAGTGCGGCTAGCGGGGGGGATACGCAGTATTTT
14	TRBV20-1	TRBJ2-1	-	TRBD2	CSASSAGGRDEQFF	TGCAGTGCTAGTTCAGCGGGGGGCCGGGATGAGCAGTTCTTC
15	TRBV9	TRBJ2-3	once	-	CASSGRAGFTDTQYF	TGTGCCAGCAGCGGTAGGGCGGGGTTCACAGATACGCAGTATTTT
13	TRBV5-5	TRBJ1-2	-	TRBD1	CASSLQGAYGYTF	TGTGCCAGCAGCTTGCAGGGGGCGTATGGCTACACCTTC
19	TRBV3-1/TRBV3-2	TRBJ1-5	-	TRBD1	CASSQDYSAGGNSNQPQHF	TGTGCCAGCAGCCAAGATTATTCGGCAGGGGGGAATAGCAATCAGCCCCAGCATTTT
13	TRBV19	TRBJ1-1	once	-	CASSRRGTSGAFF	TGTGCCAGTAGCCGAAGAGGAACGAGTGGAGCTTTCTTT
15	TRBV11-3	TRBJ2-1	-	-	CASSITGSPYNEQFF	TGTGCCAGCAGCATCACAGGGTCCCCCTACAATGAGCAGTTCTTC
14	TRBV9	TRBJ1-1	-	-	CASSVEGRNTEAFF	TGTGCCAGCAGCGTAGAGGGCAGGAACACTGAAGCTTTCTTT
13	TRBV2	TRBJ1-1	-	-	CASTYWGNTEAFF	TGTGCCAGCACCTACTGGGGGAACACTGAAGCTTTCTTT
12	TRBV2	TRBJ2-7	-	-	CASSDRGYEQYF	TGTGCCAGCAGTGACAGGGGCTACGAGCAGTACTTC
18	TRBV7-9	TRBJ1-2	-	-	CASSSKSTAGQINYGYTF	TGTGCCAGCAGCAGCAAATCGACCGCCGGACAAATCAACTATGGCTACACCTTC
18	TRBV7-6	TRBJ2-7	-	TRBD2	CASSLVASGEDDFYEQYF	TGTGCCAGCAGCTTAGTTGCTAGCGGGGAGGACGACTTTTACGAGCAGTACTTC
14	TRBV19	TRBJ1-2	few	-	CASTGSHPNYGYTF	TGTGCCAGTACAGGGTCTCATCCTAACTATGGCTACACCTTC
16	TRBV6-1	TRBJ2-7	-	TRBD2	CASSESLAGGRYEQYF	TGTGCCAGCAGTGAATCCCTAGCGGGGGGTCGTTACGAGCAGTACTTC
14	TRBV7-2	TRBJ2-2	-	-	CASSSSFTVGELFF	TGTGCCAGCAGCTCCTCGTTCACGGTCGGGGAGCTGTTTTTT